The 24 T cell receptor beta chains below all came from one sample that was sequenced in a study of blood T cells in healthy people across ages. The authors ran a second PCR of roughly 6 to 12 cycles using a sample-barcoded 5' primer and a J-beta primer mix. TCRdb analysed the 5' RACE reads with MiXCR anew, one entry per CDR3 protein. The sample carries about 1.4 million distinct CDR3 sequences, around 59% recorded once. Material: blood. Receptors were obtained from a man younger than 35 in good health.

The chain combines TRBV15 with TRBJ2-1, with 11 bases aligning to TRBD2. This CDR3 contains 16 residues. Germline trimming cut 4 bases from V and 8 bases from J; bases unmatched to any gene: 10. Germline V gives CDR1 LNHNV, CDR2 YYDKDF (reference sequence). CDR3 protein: CATSKGTSGLTHEQFF. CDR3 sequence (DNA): TGTGCCACCAGCAAAGGGACTAGCGGCCTAACGCATGAGCAGTTCTTC.

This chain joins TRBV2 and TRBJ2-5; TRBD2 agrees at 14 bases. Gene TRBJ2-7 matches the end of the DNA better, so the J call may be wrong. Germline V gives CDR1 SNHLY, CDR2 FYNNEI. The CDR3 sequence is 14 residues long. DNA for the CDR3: TGTGCCAGCGGAGGGACTAGCGGGAGTTACGAGCAGTACTTC. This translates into CASGGTSGSYEQYF.

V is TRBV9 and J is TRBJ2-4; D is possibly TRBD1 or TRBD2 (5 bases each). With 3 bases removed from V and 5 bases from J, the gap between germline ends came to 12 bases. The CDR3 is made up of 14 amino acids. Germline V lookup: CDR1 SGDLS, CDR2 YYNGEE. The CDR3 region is CASSALQGENIQYF. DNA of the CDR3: TGTGCCAGCAGCGCCCTCCAGGGAGAAAACATTCAGTACTTC. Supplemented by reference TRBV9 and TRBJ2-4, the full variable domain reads DSGVTQTPKHLITATGQRVTLRCSPRSGDLSVYWYQQSLDQGLQFLIQYYNGEERAKGNILERFSAQQFPDLHSELNLSSLELGDSALYFCASSALQGENIQYFGAGTRLSVL.

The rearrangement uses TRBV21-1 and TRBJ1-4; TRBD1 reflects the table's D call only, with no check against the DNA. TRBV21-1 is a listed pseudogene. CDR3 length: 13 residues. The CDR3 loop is CASATGGDEKLFF. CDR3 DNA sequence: TGTGCCAGCGCCACAGGGGGGGATGAAAAACTGTTTTTT.

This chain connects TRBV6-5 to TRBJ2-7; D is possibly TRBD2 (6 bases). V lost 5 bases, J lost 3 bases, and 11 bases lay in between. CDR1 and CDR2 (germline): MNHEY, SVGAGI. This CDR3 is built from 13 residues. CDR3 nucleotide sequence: TGTGCCAGCAGTAACCGGGAGCTCTACGAGCAGTACTTC. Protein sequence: CASSNRELYEQYF.

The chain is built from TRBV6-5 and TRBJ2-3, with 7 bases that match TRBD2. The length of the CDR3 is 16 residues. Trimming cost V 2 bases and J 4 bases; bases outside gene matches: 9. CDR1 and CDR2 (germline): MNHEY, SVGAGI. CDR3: CASSYHGTISADTQYF. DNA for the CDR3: TGTGCCAGCAGTTACCACGGGACTATATCAGCAGATACGCAGTATTTT.

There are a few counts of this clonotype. The CDR3 here is CASSESYQQYF. The CDR3 DNA reads as TGTGCCAGCAGTGAATCCTATCAGCAGTATTTT. This chain uses TRBV25-1 with TRBJ2-3; D is unclear. Trimming shortened V by 1 base and J by 11 bases, and 7 bases separated the two germline ends. In germline, CDR1 is MGHDK, CDR2 SYGVNS. This CDR3 has 11 amino acids.

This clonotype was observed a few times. CDR3 in amino acids: CSVDVSGRETQYF. DNA for the CDR3: TGCAGCGTTGACGTATCAGGGAGAGAGACCCAGTACTTC. This rearrangement joins TRBV29-1 to TRBJ2-5, with D possibly being TRBD1 or TRBD2 (5 bases each). The germline V gene encodes CDR1 SQVTM and CDR2 ANQGSEA. This CDR3 region has 13 residues. The germline V and J ends were trimmed by 3 bases and 4 bases, with 12 bases remaining between them.

The CDR3 nucleotides are TGTGCCAGCAGCTTTTCCTTAAGGGGGGCCGAAACCTACGAGCAGTACTTC. Translation: CASSFSLRGAETYEQYF. V usage is TRBV7-9 and J usage is TRBJ2-7; D might be TRBD1 or TRBD2, each matching 6 bases. This CDR3 comprises 17 residues. The germline V gene has CDR1 SEHNR and CDR2 FQNEAQ (reference sequence). Deletions cut 3 bases from V and 2 bases from J, with 20 bases between.

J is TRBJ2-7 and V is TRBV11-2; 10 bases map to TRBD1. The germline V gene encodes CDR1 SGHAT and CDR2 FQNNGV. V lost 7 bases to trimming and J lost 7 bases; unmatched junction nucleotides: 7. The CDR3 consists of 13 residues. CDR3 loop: CASIPRTGGEQYF. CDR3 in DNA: TGTGCCAGCATCCCTCGGACAGGGGGAGAGCAGTACTTC.

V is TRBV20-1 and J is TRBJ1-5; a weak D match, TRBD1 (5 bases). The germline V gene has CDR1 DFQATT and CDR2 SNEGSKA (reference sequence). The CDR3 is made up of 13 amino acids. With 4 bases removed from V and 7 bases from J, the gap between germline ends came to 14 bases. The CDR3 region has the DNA TGCAGTGCTAACCAGGGCGCCGGGCAGCCCCAGCATTTT. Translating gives CSANQGAGQPQHF.

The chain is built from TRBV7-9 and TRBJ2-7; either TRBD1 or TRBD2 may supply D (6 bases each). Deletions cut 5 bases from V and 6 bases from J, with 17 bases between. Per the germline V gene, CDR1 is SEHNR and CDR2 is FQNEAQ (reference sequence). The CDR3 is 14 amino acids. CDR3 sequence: CASSGEQGLFEQYF. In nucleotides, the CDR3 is TGTGCCAGCAGCGGAGAACAGGGACTTTTCGAGCAGTACTTC.

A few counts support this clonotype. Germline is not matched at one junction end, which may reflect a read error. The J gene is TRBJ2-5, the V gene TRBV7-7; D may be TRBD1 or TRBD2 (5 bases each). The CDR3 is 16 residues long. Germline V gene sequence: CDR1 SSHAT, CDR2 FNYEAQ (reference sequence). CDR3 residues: CASSPVWGIAKETQYF. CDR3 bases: TGTGCTAGCAGCCCTGTTTGGGGGATCGCGAAAGAGACCCAGTACTTC.

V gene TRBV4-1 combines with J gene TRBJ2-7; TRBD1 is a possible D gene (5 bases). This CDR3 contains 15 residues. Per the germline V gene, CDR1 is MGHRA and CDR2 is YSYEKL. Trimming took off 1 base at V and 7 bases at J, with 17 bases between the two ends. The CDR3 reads CASSQGAGMDNEQYF. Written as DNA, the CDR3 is TGCGCCAGCAGCCAAGGGGCAGGGATGGATAATGAGCAGTACTTC.

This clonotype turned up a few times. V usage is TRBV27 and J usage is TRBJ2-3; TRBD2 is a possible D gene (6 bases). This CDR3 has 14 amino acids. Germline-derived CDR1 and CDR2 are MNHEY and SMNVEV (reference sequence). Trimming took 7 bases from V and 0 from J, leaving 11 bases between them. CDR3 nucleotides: TGTGCCAGCAAAACGGAGGGTAGCACAGATACGCAGTATTTT. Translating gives CASKTEGSTDTQYF.

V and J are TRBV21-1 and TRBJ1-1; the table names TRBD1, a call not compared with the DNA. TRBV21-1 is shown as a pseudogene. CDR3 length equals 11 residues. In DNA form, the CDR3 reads TGTGCCAGAGGACAGGTCAGTGAAGCTTTCTTT. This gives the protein CARGQVSEAFF.

DNA for the CDR3: TGTGCCATCAGTGGAGCTGGACAGGGGGGCCAAGAGACCCAGTACTTC. This codes for CAISGAGQGGQETQYF. The chain uses TRBV10-3 and TRBJ2-5; 10 bases map to TRBD1. Germline V gene sequence: CDR1 ENHRY, CDR2 SYGVKD. The CDR3 runs to 16 residues. V gave up 4 bases and J gave up 1 base; unmatched junction bases: 6.

The CDR3 sequence is CASSTRDRGRTYGYTF. The CDR3 DNA is TGTGCCAGCAGCACCCGGGACAGGGGGCGCACCTATGGCTACACCTTC. This chain connects TRBV7-9 to TRBJ1-2, with 12 bases fitting TRBD1. Unmatched junction bases numbered 8, after V lost 5 bases and J lost 4 bases. The CDR3 is 16 amino acids. CDR1 SEHNR and CDR2 FQNEAQ come from the germline V gene (reference sequence).

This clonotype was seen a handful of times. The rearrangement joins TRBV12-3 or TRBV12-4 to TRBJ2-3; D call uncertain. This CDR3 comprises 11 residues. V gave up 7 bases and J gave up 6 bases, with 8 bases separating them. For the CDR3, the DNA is TGTGCCAGCAATTACCGGGATACGCAGTATTTT. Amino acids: CASNYRDTQYF.

The CDR3 region has the DNA TGTGCCAGCAGCTCACAGGGGAGGGCCTATGGCTACACCTTC. It yields the protein CASSSQGRAYGYTF. The chain carries TRBV5-5 and TRBJ1-2; TRBD1 aligns across 7 bases. CDR3 size: 14 residues. The V segment lost 3 bases and the J segment 4 bases; nucleotides outside the gene matches: 6. Germline V gene lookup returns CDR1 SGHKS and CDR2 YYEKEE (reference sequence).

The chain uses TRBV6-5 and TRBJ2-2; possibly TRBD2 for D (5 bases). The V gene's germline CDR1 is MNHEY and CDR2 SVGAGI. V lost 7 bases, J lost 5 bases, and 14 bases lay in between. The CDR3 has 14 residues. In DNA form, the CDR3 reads TGTGCCAGCAAGGACTGGATTAAGACCGGGGAGCTGTTTTTT. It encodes CASKDWIKTGELFF.

CDR3 in amino acids: CAISDGGTNTGELFF. CDR3 nucleotides: TGTGCCATCAGTGACGGGGGGACGAACACCGGGGAGCTGTTTTTT. The chain couples TRBV10-3 to TRBJ2-2; 7 bases are shared with TRBD2. J was trimmed by 0 bases and V by 3 bases; bases with no gene match: 1. The CDR3 contains 15 residues. Germline V CDR1 and CDR2: ENHRY, SYGVKD.

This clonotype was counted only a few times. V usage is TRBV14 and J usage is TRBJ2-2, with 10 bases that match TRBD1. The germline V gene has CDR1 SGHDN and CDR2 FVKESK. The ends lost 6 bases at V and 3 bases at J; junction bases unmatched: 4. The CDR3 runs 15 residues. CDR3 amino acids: CASRSDRGDTGELFF. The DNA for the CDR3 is TGTGCCAGCAGATCGGACAGGGGGGACACCGGGGAGCTGTTTTTT. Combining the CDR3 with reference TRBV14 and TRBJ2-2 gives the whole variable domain EAGVTQFPSHSVIEKGQTVTLRCDPISGHDNLYWYRRVMGKEIKFLLHFVKESKQDESGMPNNRFLAERTGGTYSTLKVQPAELEDSGVYFCASRSDRGDTGELFFGEGSRLTVL.

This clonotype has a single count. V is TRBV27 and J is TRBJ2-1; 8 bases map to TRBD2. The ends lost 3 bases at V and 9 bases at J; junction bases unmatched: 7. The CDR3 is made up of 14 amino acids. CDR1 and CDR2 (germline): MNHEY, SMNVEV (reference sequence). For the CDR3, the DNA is TGTGCCAGCAGTTTTGGGACTAGTGTGGGTGAGCAGTTCTTC. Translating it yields CASSFGTSVGEQFF.